This TCR beta chain was identified during a study of blood T cells in healthy people across ages. V was shortened by 11 bases and J by 2 bases, with 16 bases between the two germline ends. The CDR3 is 13 residues long. Comments on this clonotype: What it recognizes is unknown. A read error is possible here, since a much larger clone lies one base away.

Study-level findings and limits: A strong correlation was found between TCR beta diversity and the percentage of naive T cells. Higher diversity, along with more naive CD4+ cells, distinguished long-lived donors from aged donors. The unsorted PBMCs prevented any conclusive comparison of naive versus antigen-experienced cells.

Through a sample-barcoded 5' primer and a J-beta primer mix, a second PCR was run for roughly 6 to 11 cycles. Each cDNA was tagged by a template-switch adaptor containing 12 random nucleotides. Via MiXCR, TCRdb re-called the 5' RACE reads, giving one row per CDR3 protein. Of about 1.4 million distinct CDR3 sequences listed, roughly 59% are singletons. What was sequenced was blood. The V call is TRBV12-3 or TRBV12-4, the J call TRBJ2-7; no definite D call. This receptor was identified in a man in his late teens or twenties in good health. For the CDR3, the DNA is TGTGCCGGCAACTATGGTGGAGCCTACGAGCAGTACTTC. Translated, it gives CAGNYGGAYEQYF.